A single sample is the source of the 11 T cell receptor beta chains below, sequenced in a study of tumor-infiltrating lymphocytes in primary liver carcinoma. A constant-region primer primed TCR beta cDNA synthesis from 500 to 550 ng of total RNA. Libraries of TCR beta came from three nested multiplex PCR rounds with slightly modified ARM-PCR. In the first two PCR rounds, TRBV1-TRBV30 forward primers were paired with a C-beta reverse primer, and each round lasted roughly 10 cycles. Using its own MiXCR run on the multiplex PCR reads, TCRdb lists one record per CDR3 protein. Of 95,000 to 150,000 distinct CDR3 sequences listed, about 59% are singletons. Unsorted bulk tissue, roughly 20-32 mg of it, served as the source for co-extraction of RNA and DNA. Sequenced sample: liver tumor tissue from sampling region 1. Regarding subset: tumor region T1, superior pole. Every receptor here comes from a woman aged 55-69 years with primary liver carcinoma and hepatitis B virus infection.

To note about this clonotype: Here the CDR3 omits its conserved ending phenylalanine or tryptophan, so a read error is the likely source. CDR3 sequence (DNA): TGTGCCAGCAGCTTAGAGAGGGCGGGAGGCAACAGCTCCTACGAGCAGTACTAC. Protein: CASSLERAGGNSSYEQYY. The genes are TRBV11-3 and TRBJ2-7; TRBD2 aligns across 8 bases. Germline-derived CDR1 and CDR2 are SGHNT and YENEEA. The junction had 10 bases not matched to a gene; V was cut back by 0 bases and J by 0 bases. This CDR3 comprises 18 residues.

As concerns this clonotype: One end of the junction does not line up with germline, which may come from a read error. The chain is built from TRBV6-6 and TRBJ1-5; 8 nucleotides agree with TRBD1. CDR3 length: 14 residues. From germline, CDR1 is MNHNY and CDR2 SVGAGI (reference sequence). In DNA, the CDR3 is TGCGCCAGCAGTTACCAGGGGGCGGGCCAGTCCCAGCATTTT. Encoded protein: CASSYQGAGQSQHF.

With respect to this clonotype: Possible read error: a much larger clone is one base away. The V and J genes are TRBV12-3 or TRBV12-4 and TRBJ1-6, with D possibly being TRBD1 (6 bases). The CDR3 consists of 14 residues. The CDR3 DNA reads as TGTGCCAGCGGTTTACAGGCAGGGGATTCACCCCTCCACTTT. Protein sequence: CASGLQAGDSPLHF.

This clonotype was seen only a few times. Germline is not matched at one junction end, which may reflect a read error. This chain connects TRBV11-1 to TRBJ2-1, with no clear D. The length of the CDR3 is 14 residues. Germline lookup yields CDR1 SGHAT and CDR2 FQDESV (reference sequence). CDR3 in amino acids: CASSLERRVGGQFF. The CDR3 coding sequence is TGTGCCAGCAGCTTAGAGCGTCGGGTAGGTGGGCAGTTCTTT.

The V gene is TRBV5-1, the J gene TRBJ2-1, with 11 bases that match TRBD2. The CDR3 runs to 15 residues. Trimming at V came to 4 bases and at J to 7 bases, leaving 7 bases not matched to a gene. In germline, CDR1 is SGHRS, CDR2 YFSETQ. The CDR3 DNA reads as TGCGCCAGCAGCCATACTAGCGGGAGTCGGAATGAGCAGTTCTTC. Protein sequence: CASSHTSGSRNEQFF.

A note on this clonotype: At one end, the junction sequence differs from germline, possibly due to a read error. The chain combines TRBV4-1 with TRBJ2-3, with D perhaps TRBD1 (5 bases). The assigned J gene may be wrong: the sequence end matches TRBJ1-5 better. The CDR3 totals 15 residues. From germline, CDR1 is MGHRA and CDR2 YSYEKL. The CDR3 loop reads CARSQGLLSTDAQHF. CDR3 coding DNA: TGCGCCAGGAGCCAGGGACTACTAAGCACAGATGCGCAGCATTTT.

This clonotype was detected only a few times. The V and J genes are TRBV30 and TRBJ2-5; D is ambiguous. CDR3 length: 11 amino acids. Looked up from germline, CDR1 is GTSNPN and CDR2 is SVGIG (reference sequence). Trimming pared 0 bases from V and 5 bases from J, leaving 4 bases between. This CDR3 is CAWSVIETQYF. The CDR3 DNA sequence: TGTGCCTGGAGTGTCATTGAGACCCAGTACTTC.

As concerns this clonotype: The conserved phenylalanine or tryptophan is not found at the CDR3 terminus, so this likely reflects a read error. This chain joins TRBV11-2 and TRBJ2-2; D perhaps matches TRBD1 (5 bases). Germline CDR1 and CDR2: SGHAT and FQNNGV. V lost 4 bases and J lost 10, with 19 bases in between. The CDR3 has 15 amino acids. In DNA, the CDR3 is TGTGCCAGCAGCTCTCTCAGGGCTGTTGGCGAGGAGCTGTTTATT. Protein product: CASSSLRAVGEELFI.

With regard to this clonotype: The final CDR3 position lacks the conserved phenylalanine or tryptophan, pointing to a likely read error. The chain combines TRBV11-2 with TRBJ2-3; D is perhaps TRBD1 or TRBD2 (6 bases each). V dropped 7 bases and J dropped 2 bases, with 7 bases sitting between them. The germline gives CDR1 SGHAT, CDR2 FQNNGV. The CDR3 covers 12 residues. As DNA, the CDR3 is TGTGCCAGCACGGGGGCCACAGATACGCAGTATCTT. This translates into CASTGATDTQYL.

In this sample, this clonotype turned up many times. This rearrangement joins TRBV7-9 to TRBJ2-5; 7 nucleotides line up with TRBD2. The CDR3 covers 18 residues. V dropped 2 bases and J dropped 4; count of bases not matched to a gene: 16. Per germline, CDR1 SEHNR and CDR2 FQNEAQ (reference sequence). This CDR3 reads CASSLSGNPRILRETQYF. CDR3 bases: TGTGCCAGCAGCTTAAGCGGGAACCCCAGAATACTTAGAGAGACCCAGTACTTC.

Worth noting for this clonotype: With a much larger clone just one base away, this may be a read error. The chain couples TRBV7-8 to TRBJ1-2; 8 nucleotides agree with TRBD1. There are 15 residues in the CDR3. In germline, CDR1 is SGHVS, CDR2 FQNEAQ. The V segment lost 5 bases and the J segment 6 bases; nucleotides outside the gene matches: 11. CDR3 DNA: TGTGCCAGCAGCGGCGCGACAGGGGAGAGGAATGGCTACACCTTC. It encodes CASSGATGERNGYTF.